This TCR beta chain was captured in a study of cytomegalovirus exposure and HLA in healthy donors. The PCR ran on 60 Vbeta and 13 Jbeta primers. Original processing notes: A later analysis counted 65 million to 95 million unique TCR beta chains, around 10 million shared. TCRdb keeps only in-frame clones here, not all; method: immunoSEQ multiplex PCR. From that table come the V and J calls and clone size; the DNA was used to work out D and trimming. The sample consists of some 140,000 clones, roughly 79% of them appearing once. J lost 10 bases, V lost 6 bases, and 8 bases had no gene match. CDR1 and CDR2 (germline): SNHLY, FYNNEI. The CDR3 spans 13 residues. General study points: Rare sequences made up most TCRs, while some public TCRs were found in many donors. Exclusion as indistinguishable affected some V segments, including TRBV6-2 and TRBV6-3. The likely explanation for a cluster of highly shared sequence variants was sequencing artifact.

On this clone: Its antigen is not known.

Sequencing used PBMCs. The source of this sequence is a woman younger than 35 in good health and CMV-seronegative. The chain recombines TRBV2 with TRBJ1-4, with TRBD1 matching 7 bases. CDR3 protein: CASRGQWSGKLFF. The CDR3 DNA follows: TGTGCCAGCAGGGGACAGTGGTCGGGAAAACTGTTTTTT.